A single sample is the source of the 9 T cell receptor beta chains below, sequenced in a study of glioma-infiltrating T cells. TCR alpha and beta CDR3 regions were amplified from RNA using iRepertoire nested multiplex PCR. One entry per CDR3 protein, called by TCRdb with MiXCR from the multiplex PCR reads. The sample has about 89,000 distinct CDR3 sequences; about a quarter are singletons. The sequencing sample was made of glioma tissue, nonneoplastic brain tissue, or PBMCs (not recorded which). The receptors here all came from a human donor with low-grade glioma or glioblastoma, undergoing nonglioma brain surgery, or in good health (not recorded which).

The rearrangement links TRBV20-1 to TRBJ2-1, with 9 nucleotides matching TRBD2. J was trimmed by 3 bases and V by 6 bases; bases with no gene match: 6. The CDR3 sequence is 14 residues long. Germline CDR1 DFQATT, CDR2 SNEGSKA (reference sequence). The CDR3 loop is CSAPGLASYNEQFF. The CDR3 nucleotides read TGCAGTGCCCCCGGACTAGCGAGCTACAATGAGCAGTTCTTC.

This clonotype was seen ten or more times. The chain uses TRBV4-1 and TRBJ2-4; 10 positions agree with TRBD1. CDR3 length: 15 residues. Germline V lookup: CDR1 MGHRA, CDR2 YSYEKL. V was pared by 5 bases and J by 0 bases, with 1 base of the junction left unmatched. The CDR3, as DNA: TGCGCCAGCAGCGACAGGGGGCTAGCCAAAAACATTCAGTACTTC. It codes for CASSDRGLAKNIQYF.

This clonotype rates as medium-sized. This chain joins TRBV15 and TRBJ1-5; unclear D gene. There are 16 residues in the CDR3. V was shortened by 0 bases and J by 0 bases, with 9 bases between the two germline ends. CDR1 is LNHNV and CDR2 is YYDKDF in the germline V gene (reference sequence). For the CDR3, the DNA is TGTGCCACCAGCAGAGATGCCCTGAATAGCAATCAGCCCCAGCATTTT. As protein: CATSRDALNSNQPQHF.

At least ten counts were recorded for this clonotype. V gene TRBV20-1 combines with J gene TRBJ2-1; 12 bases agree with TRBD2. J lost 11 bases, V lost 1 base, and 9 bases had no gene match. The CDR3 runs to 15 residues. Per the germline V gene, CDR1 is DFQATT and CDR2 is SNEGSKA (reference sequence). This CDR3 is CSARALAGGGDKQFF. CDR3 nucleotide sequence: TGCAGTGCTAGAGCTCTAGCGGGGGGGGGCGATAAGCAGTTCTTC.

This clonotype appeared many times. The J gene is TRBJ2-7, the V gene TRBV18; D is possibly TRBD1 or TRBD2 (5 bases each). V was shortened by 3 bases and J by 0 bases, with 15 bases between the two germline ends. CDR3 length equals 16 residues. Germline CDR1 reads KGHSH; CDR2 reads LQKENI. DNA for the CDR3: TGTGCCAGCTCACCCGGGGACCGAGGGATCTCCTACGAGCAGTACTTC. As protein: CASSPGDRGISYEQYF. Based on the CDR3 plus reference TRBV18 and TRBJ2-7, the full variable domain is NAGVMQNPRHLVRRRGQEARLRCSPMKGHSHVYWYRQLPEEGLKFMVYLQKENIIDESGMPKERFSAEFPKEGPSILRIQQVVRGDSAAYFCASSPGDRGISYEQYFGPGTRLTVT.

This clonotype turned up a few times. CDR3 residues: CASTPPGTGDLEETQYF. The CDR3 DNA reads TGTGCCAGCACCCCCCCCGGGACAGGGGATTTGGAAGAGACCCAGTACTTC. The chain couples TRBV7-2 to TRBJ2-5, with 10 nucleotides matching TRBD1. The CDR3 extends over 17 amino acids. Unmatched junction bases numbered 14, after V lost 7 bases and J lost 3 bases. Germline loops: CDR1 SGHTA, CDR2 FQGNSA.

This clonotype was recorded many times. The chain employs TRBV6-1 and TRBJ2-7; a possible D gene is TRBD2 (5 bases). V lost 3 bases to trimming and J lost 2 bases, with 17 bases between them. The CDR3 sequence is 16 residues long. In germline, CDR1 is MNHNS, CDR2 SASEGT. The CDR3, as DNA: TGTGCCAGCAGTGATCCCTACGAGACTAACGCCTACGAGCAGTACTTC. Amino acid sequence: CASSDPYETNAYEQYF.

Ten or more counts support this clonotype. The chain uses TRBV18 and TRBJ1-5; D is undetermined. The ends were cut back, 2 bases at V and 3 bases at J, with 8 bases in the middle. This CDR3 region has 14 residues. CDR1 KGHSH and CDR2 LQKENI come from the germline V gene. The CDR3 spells CASSPGRNNQPQHF. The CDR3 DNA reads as TGTGCCAGCTCACCAGGACGGAACAATCAGCCCCAGCATTTT. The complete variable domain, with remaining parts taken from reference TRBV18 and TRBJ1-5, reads NAGVMQNPRHLVRRRGQEARLRCSPMKGHSHVYWYRQLPEEGLKFMVYLQKENIIDESGMPKERFSAEFPKEGPSILRIQQVVRGDSAAYFCASSPGRNNQPQHFGDGTRLSIL.

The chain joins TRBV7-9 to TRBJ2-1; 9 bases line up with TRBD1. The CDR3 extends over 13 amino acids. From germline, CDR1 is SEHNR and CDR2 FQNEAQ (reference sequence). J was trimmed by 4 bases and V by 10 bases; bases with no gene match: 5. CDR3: CATHRGQYNEQFF. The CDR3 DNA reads TGTGCCACACACAGGGGGCAGTACAATGAGCAGTTCTTC.